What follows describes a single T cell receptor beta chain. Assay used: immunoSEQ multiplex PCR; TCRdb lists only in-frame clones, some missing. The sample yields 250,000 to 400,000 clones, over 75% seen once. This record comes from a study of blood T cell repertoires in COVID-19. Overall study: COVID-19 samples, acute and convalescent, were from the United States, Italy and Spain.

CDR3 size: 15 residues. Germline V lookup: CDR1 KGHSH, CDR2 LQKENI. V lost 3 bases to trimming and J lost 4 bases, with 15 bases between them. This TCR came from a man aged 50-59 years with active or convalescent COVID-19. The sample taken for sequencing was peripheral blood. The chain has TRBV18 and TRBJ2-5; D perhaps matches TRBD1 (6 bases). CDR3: CASSPSGHPGETQYF. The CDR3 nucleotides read TGTGCCAGCTCACCCTCGGGACACCCAGGAGAGACCCAGTACTTC.